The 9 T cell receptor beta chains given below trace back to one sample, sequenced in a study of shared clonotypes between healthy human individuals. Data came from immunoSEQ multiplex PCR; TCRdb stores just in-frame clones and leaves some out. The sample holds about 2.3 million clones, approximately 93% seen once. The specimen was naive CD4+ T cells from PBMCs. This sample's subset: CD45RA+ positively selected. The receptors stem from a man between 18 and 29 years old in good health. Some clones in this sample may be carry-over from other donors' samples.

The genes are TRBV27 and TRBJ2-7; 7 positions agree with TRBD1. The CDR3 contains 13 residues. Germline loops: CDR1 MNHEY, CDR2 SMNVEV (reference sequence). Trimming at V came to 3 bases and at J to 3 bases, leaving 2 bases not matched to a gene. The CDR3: CASSLTGNYEQYF. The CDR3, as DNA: TGTGCCAGCAGTTTGACAGGGAACTACGAGCAGTACTTC.

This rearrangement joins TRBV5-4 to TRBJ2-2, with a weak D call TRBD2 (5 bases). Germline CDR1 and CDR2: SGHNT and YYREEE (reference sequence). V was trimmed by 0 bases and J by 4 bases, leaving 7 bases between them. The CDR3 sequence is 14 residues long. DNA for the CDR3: TGTGCCAGCAGCTTGGTTGCGGGCACCGGGGAGCTGTTTTTT. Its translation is CASSLVAGTGELFF.

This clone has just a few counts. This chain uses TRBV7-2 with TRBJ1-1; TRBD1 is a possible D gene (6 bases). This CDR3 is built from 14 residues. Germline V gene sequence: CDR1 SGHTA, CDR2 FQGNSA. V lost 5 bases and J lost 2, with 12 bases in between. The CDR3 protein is CASSPATGNTEAFF. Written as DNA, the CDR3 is TGTGCCAGCAGCCCCGCGACAGGAAACACTGAAGCTTTCTTT. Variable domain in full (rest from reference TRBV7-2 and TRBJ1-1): GAGVSQSPSNKVTEKGKDVELRCDPISGHTALYWYRQSLGQGLEFLIYFQGNSAPDKSGLPSDRFSAERTGGSVSTLTIQRTQQEDSAVYLCASSPATGNTEAFFGQGTRLTVV.

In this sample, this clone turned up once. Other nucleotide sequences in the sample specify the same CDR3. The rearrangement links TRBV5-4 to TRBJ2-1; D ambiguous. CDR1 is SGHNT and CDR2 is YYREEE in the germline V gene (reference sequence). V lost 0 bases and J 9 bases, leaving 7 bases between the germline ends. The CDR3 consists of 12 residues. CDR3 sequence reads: CASSLGSGEQFF. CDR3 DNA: TGTGCCAGCAGCTTGGGTTCTGGTGAGCAGTTCTTC.

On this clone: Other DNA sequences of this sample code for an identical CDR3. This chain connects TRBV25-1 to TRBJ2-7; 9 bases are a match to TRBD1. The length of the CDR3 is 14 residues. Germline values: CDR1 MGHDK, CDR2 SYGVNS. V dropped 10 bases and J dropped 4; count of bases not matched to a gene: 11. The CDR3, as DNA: TGTGCCACCGCCGTAGAGACAGGGGGGTACGAGCAGTACTTC. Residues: CATAVETGGYEQYF.

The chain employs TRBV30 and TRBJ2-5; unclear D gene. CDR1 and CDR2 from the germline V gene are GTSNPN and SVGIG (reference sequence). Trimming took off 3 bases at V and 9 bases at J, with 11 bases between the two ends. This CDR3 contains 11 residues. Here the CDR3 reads CAWRADSAQYF. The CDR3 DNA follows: TGTGCCTGGAGGGCTGATTCGGCCCAGTACTTC.

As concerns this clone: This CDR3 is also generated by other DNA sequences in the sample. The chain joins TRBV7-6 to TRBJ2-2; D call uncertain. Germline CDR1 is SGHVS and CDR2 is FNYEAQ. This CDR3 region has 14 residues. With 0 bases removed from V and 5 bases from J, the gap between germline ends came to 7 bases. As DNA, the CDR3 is TGTGCCAGCAGCTTAGCGAGGAATACCGGGGAGCTGTTTTTT. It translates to CASSLARNTGELFF.

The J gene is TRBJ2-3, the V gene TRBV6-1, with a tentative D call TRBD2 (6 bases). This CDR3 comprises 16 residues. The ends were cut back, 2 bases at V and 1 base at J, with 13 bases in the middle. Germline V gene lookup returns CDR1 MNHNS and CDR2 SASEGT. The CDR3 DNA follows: TGTGCCAGCAGTGAATGGCGGGGTCCCGGCACAGATACGCAGTATTTT. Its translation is CASSEWRGPGTDTQYF.

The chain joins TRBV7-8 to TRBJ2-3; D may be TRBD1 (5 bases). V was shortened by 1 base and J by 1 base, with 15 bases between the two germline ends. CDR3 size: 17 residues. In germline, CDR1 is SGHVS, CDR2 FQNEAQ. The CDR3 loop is CASSLGRLGARTDTQYF. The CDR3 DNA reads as TGTGCCAGCAGCTTAGGCCGGTTAGGGGCTCGCACAGATACGCAGTATTTT. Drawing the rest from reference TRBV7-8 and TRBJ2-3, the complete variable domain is GAGVSQSPRYKVAKRGQDVALRCDPISGHVSLFWYQQALGQGPEFLTYFQNEAQLDKSGLPSDRFFAERPEGSVSTLKIQRTQQEDSAVYLCASSLGRLGARTDTQYFGPGTRLTVL.